These T cell receptor beta chains were read from a single sample in a study of molecular identifiers for immune sequencing clone quantification. TCRdb re-called the PCR reads with MiXCR, one entry per CDR3 protein. The table lists roughly 320,000 distinct CDR3 sequences, 24% of them singletons. Sequencing was performed on naive CD8+ T cells from blood, with Jurkat cell RNA spiked in. All receptors come from a human donor in good health. Some libraries in this study had Jurkat cell RNA spiked in. Both conserved end residues are part of each CDR3. Each record gives: clone size, V gene, D gene, J gene, CDR3 DNA, CDR3 protein. D genes are given only for firm matches. Clone size is shown for a subset of rows, as once, few, many or a class of expanded clone.

clone size: NA; V gene: TRBV20-1; D gene: TRBD1; J gene: TRBJ1-5; CDR3 DNA: TGCAGTGCTACGCCTCCAGGACAGGGGCCGAGGGGCAATCAGCCCCAGCATTTT; CDR3 protein: CSATPPGQGPRGNQPQHF
clone size: NA; V gene: TRBV12-3/TRBV12-4; D gene: TRBD2; J gene: TRBJ2-1; CDR3 DNA: TGTGCCAGCAGGGCTAGCGGGGGCAGCTCCTACAATGAGCCGTTCTTC; CDR3 protein: CASRASGGSSYNEPFF
clone size: many; V gene: TRBV6-5; D gene: TRBD1; J gene: TRBJ2-7; CDR3 DNA: TGTGCCAGCAGTTACTCGGGACAGGAGGAATACGAGCAGTACTTC; CDR3 protein: CASSYSGQEEYEQYF
clone size: many; V gene: TRBV7-3; D gene: NA; J gene: TRBJ1-1; CDR3 DNA: TGTGCCAGCAGCTTAAGCCGAGGGTTGAACACTGAAGCTTTCTTT; CDR3 protein: CASSLSRGLNTEAFF
clone size: once; V gene: TRBV7-9; D gene: NA; J gene: TRBJ1-1; CDR3 DNA: TGTGCCAGCAGCGGAGACAATAACACTAAAGCTTTCTTT; CDR3 protein: CASSGDNNTKAFF
clone size: NA; V gene: TRBV29-1; D gene: NA; J gene: TRBJ2-1; CDR3 DNA: TGCAGCGTTGATTTCGAGAACTCCTACAATGAGCAGTTCTTC; CDR3 protein: CSVDFENSYNEQFF
clone size: NA; V gene: TRBV7-2; D gene: NA; J gene: TRBJ1-5; CDR3 DNA: TGTGCCAGCAGCCCCCACCCTTATAGCAATCAGCCCCAGCATTTT; CDR3 protein: CASSPHPYSNQPQHF
clone size: many; V gene: TRBV5-1; D gene: NA; J gene: TRBJ2-3; CDR3 DNA: TGCGCCAGCAGGGAAGAGGGGACAAGCACAGATACGCAGTATTTT; CDR3 protein: CASREEGTSTDTQYF
clone size: many; V gene: TRBV4-3; D gene: TRBD1; J gene: TRBJ1-4; CDR3 DNA: TGCGCCAGCAGCCTCGGGACAGGCCTTAATGAAAAACTGTTTTTT; CDR3 protein: CASSLGTGLNEKLFF
clone size: few; V gene: TRBV12-3/TRBV12-4; D gene: NA; J gene: TRBJ2-1; CDR3 DNA: TGTGCCAGCAGTCCCTTCTCCGGGGGGCATTACAATGAGCAGTTCTTC; CDR3 protein: CASSPFSGGHYNEQFF
clone size: few; V gene: TRBV5-1; D gene: TRBD1; J gene: TRBJ2-3; CDR3 DNA: TGCGCCAGCAGCTTATCCGGGACAGGAAGCACAGATACGCAGTATTTT; CDR3 protein: CASSLSGTGSTDTQYF
clone size: few; V gene: TRBV7-9; D gene: TRBD1; J gene: TRBJ1-1; CDR3 DNA: TGTGCCAGCAGCGCAACGGACAGGGGGCGAGGAGCTTTCTTT; CDR3 protein: CASSATDRGRGAFF
clone size: NA; V gene: TRBV13; D gene: NA; J gene: TRBJ2-1; CDR3 DNA: TGTGCCAGCAGCTCCCCCCTAGGGCCTAGCGTGCCTGAGCAGTTCTTC; CDR3 protein: CASSSPLGPSVPEQFF
clone size: many; V gene: TRBV2; D gene: NA; J gene: TRBJ2-2; CDR3 DNA: TGTGCCAGCATGGGGGAACTAGGGGCTGCCTCCGGGGAGCTGTTTTTT; CDR3 protein: CASMGELGAASGELFF
clone size: NA; V gene: TRBV9; D gene: NA; J gene: TRBJ1-6; CDR3 DNA: TGTGCCAGCAGCGTTCAGGGTAGCTCCTATAATTCACCCCTCCACTTT; CDR3 protein: CASSVQGSSYNSPLHF
clone size: many; V gene: TRBV14; D gene: NA; J gene: TRBJ2-5; CDR3 DNA: TGTGCCAGCAGCCAAGAAACTAGCTACCAAGAGACCCAGTACTTC; CDR3 protein: CASSQETSYQETQYF
clone size: NA; V gene: TRBV6-2/TRBV6-3; D gene: NA; J gene: TRBJ2-7; CDR3 DNA: TGTGCCAGCAGAGGGGAACTCAGCTACGAGCAGTACTTC; CDR3 protein: CASRGELSYEQYF
clone size: NA; V gene: TRBV14; D gene: TRBD1; J gene: TRBJ2-7; CDR3 DNA: TGTGCCAGCAGCCCCCCGACAGGGACCCTACACTACGAGCAGTACTTC; CDR3 protein: CASSPPTGTLHYEQYF
clone size: many; V gene: TRBV7-9; D gene: TRBD2; J gene: TRBJ2-5; CDR3 DNA: TGTGCCAGCAGCTCCGTGACTAGCGGGGAGACCCAGTACTTC; CDR3 protein: CASSSVTSGETQYF
clone size: few; V gene: TRBV7-2; D gene: TRBD1; J gene: TRBJ2-1; CDR3 DNA: TGTGCCAGCAGCTCCAACAGGGGGCAAATCAATGAGCAGTTCTTC; CDR3 protein: CASSSNRGQINEQFF
clone size: NA; V gene: TRBV19; D gene: NA; J gene: TRBJ2-1; CDR3 DNA: TGTGCCAGTAGTATAGATCTATCGGGGGGCCGCGATGAGCAGTTCTTC; CDR3 protein: CASSIDLSGGRDEQFF
clone size: many; V gene: TRBV2; D gene: TRBD1; J gene: TRBJ2-5; CDR3 DNA: TGTGCCAGCAGCTCTCGGACAGGCCAAGAGACCCAGTACTTC; CDR3 protein: CASSSRTGQETQYF
clone size: many; V gene: TRBV6-2/TRBV6-3; D gene: TRBD1; J gene: TRBJ2-3; CDR3 DNA: TGTGCCAGCAGTTACGTGACAGGGGCAGATACGCAGTATTTT; CDR3 protein: CASSYVTGADTQYF
clone size: NA; V gene: TRBV13; D gene: TRBD1; J gene: TRBJ1-2; CDR3 DNA: TGTGCCAGCAGCCCCGGCAGGGGGCTTGGCTACACCTTC; CDR3 protein: CASSPGRGLGYTF
clone size: NA; V gene: TRBV6-2/TRBV6-3; D gene: TRBD1; J gene: TRBJ1-5; CDR3 DNA: TGTGCCAGCAAGACCGATCGGACAGGGGGTTTTAGCAATCAGCCCCAGCATTTT; CDR3 protein: CASKTDRTGGFSNQPQHF
clone size: many; V gene: TRBV12-3/TRBV12-4; D gene: NA; J gene: TRBJ1-1; CDR3 DNA: TGTGCCAGCAATTTGGGGAATGCTGAAGCTTTCTTT; CDR3 protein: CASNLGNAEAFF
clone size: few; V gene: TRBV9; D gene: NA; J gene: TRBJ1-1; CDR3 DNA: TGTGCCAGCAGCGTAGCCCTAGGAGGGACTGAAGCTTTCTTT; CDR3 protein: CASSVALGGTEAFF
clone size: few; V gene: TRBV23-1; D gene: NA; J gene: TRBJ2-7; CDR3 DNA: TGCGCCAGCAGTCAATGCCTGAGGGAAGTGTACGAGCAGTACTTC; CDR3 protein: CASSQCLREVYEQYF
clone size: many; V gene: TRBV7-9; D gene: NA; J gene: TRBJ2-7; CDR3 DNA: TGTGCCAGCAGCTTAGGGGCAGACTACGAGCAGTACTTC; CDR3 protein: CASSLGADYEQYF